What follows is one T cell receptor (beta chain) and its context. Germline V gene sequence: CDR1 MRHNA, CDR2 SNTAGT. V was clipped by 0 bases and J by 4 bases; unmatched bases: 14. The CDR3 length is 18 residues. In the original workflow: Counts of nucleated cells, estimated from reference gene primer amplification, were obtained. Produced via immunoSEQ multiplex PCR; TCRdb's table is partial and in-frame only. For V, J and clone size, that table is used; D and trimming come from the DNA. The sample consists of approximately 230,000 clones, more than 75% of them appearing once. Before being deemed recovered, Cohort 3 donors had two negative PCRs, clearance, or symptom resolution. The sample is drawn from a study of blood T cell repertoires in COVID-19. Study-wide context: The samples span acute and convalescent COVID-19 from the United States, Italy and Spain.

Input material: PBMCs or T cells enriched from blood (not recorded which). The sequence came from a man in his forties who had recovered from COVID-19. The chain uses TRBV6-4 and TRBJ1-2, with 7 bases matching TRBD1. The CDR3 nucleotides read TGTGCCAGCAGTGACTCGATGGTGGCAGGGGGACCCGTCTATGGCTACACCTTC. Translating it yields CASSDSMVAGGPVYGYTF.